This T cell receptor (beta chain) appears in the sequencing data of a study of blood T cell repertoires in COVID-19. In the study overall: Samples of COVID-19 (acute and convalescent) were obtained from the United States, Italy and Spain. Sources were T cells, B-cell-depleted T cells, or PBMCs; the material itself was cDNA or gDNA.

Methods used by the authors: For nucleated cells, counts were estimated from reference gene primer amplification. Assay: immunoSEQ multiplex PCR; the TCRdb copy retains only in-frame clones and omits some. V, J and clone size are taken as reported in that table, and D and trimming were inferred from the DNA itself. Found here are 160,000 or so clones, 75% to 85% of them singletons; the top ten hold less than 2%. In its sample, this clone was seen a few times. The CDR3 has 12 amino acids. Germline CDR1 and CDR2: MDHEN and SYDVKM. Germline trimming cut 4 bases from V and 7 bases from J; bases unmatched to any gene: 3.

Sequencing was carried out using peripheral blood. The rearrangement joins TRBV28 to TRBJ1-1, with 7 bases fitting TRBD1. The origin of this receptor is a human donor in a cohort sampled during active COVID-19. The CDR3 here is CASSSQGGEAFF. In DNA form, the CDR3 reads TGTGCCAGCAGTTCCCAGGGGGGTGAAGCTTTCTTT.